Described below is a single TCR beta chain sequence and its context. The sample belongs to a study of blood T cell repertoires in COVID-19. Study details: Nucleic acid was either cDNA or gDNA, and it came from T cells, B-cell-depleted T cells, or PBMCs.

The assay was immunoSEQ multiplex PCR, and TCRdb's table has in-frame clones only and misses some. The sample lists some 310,000 clones, 90% seen once, with roughly 2.9% in the top ten. CDR1 SEHNR and CDR2 FQNEAQ come from the germline V gene (reference sequence). The CDR3 is 13 residues long. The V gene lost 2 bases and the J gene lost 2 bases, with 4 bases spanning the gap. The material sequenced was peripheral blood. This TCR came from a woman aged 25-40 years with COVID-19, enrolled during active disease. The genes are TRBV7-9 and TRBJ1-3; D is undetermined. The CDR3 DNA is TGTGCCAGCAGCTTAACTGCTGGAAACACCATATATTTT. This sequence encodes CASSLTAGNTIYF.